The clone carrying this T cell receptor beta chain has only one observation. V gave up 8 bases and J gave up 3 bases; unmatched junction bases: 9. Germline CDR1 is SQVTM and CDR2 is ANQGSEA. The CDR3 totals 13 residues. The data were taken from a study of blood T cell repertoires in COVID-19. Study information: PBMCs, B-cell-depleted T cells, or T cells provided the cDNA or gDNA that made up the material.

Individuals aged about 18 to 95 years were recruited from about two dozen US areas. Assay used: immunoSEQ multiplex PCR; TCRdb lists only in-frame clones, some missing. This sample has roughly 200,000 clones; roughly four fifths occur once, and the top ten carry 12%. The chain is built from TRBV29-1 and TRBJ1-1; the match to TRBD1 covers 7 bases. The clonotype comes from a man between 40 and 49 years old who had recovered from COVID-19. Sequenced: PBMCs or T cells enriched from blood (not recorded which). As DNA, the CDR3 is TGCAGCTACCGACAGGGAAGGGACACTGAAGCTTTCTTT. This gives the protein CSYRQGRDTEAFF.